Presented here are 25 T cell receptor beta chains from one specimen sequenced in a study of blood T cell repertoires in COVID-19. The method was immunoSEQ multiplex PCR; TCRdb's version includes in-frame clones alone and lacks a portion of them. The table records 150,000 to 200,000 clones, approximately 81% of them present only once. Material for sequencing was peripheral blood. These receptors all come from a person aged 65 to 85 with COVID-19, enrolled during active disease.

As to this clone: The sample contains more than one DNA sequence encoding this CDR3. CDR3 sequence: CASSQGGGEADTQYF. CDR3 in DNA: TGTGCCAGCAGCCAAGGGGGGGGCGAGGCGGATACGCAGTATTTT. This sequence joins TRBV4-2 and TRBJ2-3, with D possibly being TRBD2 (7 bases). Germline assignment: CDR1 LGHNA and CDR2 YNFKEQ. This CDR3 comprises 15 residues. With 1 base removed from V and 6 bases from J, the gap between germline ends came to 14 bases.

The V call is TRBV30, the J call TRBJ2-5, with D perhaps matching TRBD1 (5 bases). Trimming left V 8 bases short and J 4 bases short, with 20 bases between. Germline V CDR1 and CDR2: GTSNPN, SVGIG (reference sequence). The CDR3 runs 14 residues. As DNA, the CDR3 is TGTGCCCATGATACTCGGGCTAGGGGAGAGACCCAGTACTTC. It encodes CAHDTRARGETQYF.

The rearrangement joins TRBV11-2 to TRBJ1-5, with D unclear. This CDR3 is built from 17 residues. Deletions cut 5 bases from V and 0 bases from J, with 17 bases between. Germline V gene sequence: CDR1 SGHAT, CDR2 FQNNGV. The CDR3 sequence is CASSPTPTESSNQPQHF. The CDR3, as DNA: TGTGCCAGCAGCCCAACCCCCACAGAGTCTAGCAATCAGCCCCAGCATTTT. Together with reference TRBV11-2 and TRBJ1-5, the CDR3 gives the full variable domain: EAGVAQSPRYKIIEKRQSVAFWCNPISGHATLYWYQQILGQGPKLLIQFQNNGVVDDSQLPKDRFSAERLKGVDSTLKIQPAKLEDSAVYLCASSPTPTESSNQPQHFGDGTRLSIL.

The chain has TRBV9 and TRBJ2-3; 14 bases fit TRBD2. This CDR3 has 16 residues. Germline CDR1 reads SGDLS; CDR2 reads YYNGEE. The V and J ends lost 4 bases and 5 bases, in that order; junction bases with no gene match: 6. CDR3 amino acids: CASSPRLAGGQDTQYF. CDR3 nucleotides: TGTGCCAGCAGCCCCAGACTAGCGGGGGGGCAAGATACGCAGTATTTT.

The rearrangement links TRBV10-3 to TRBJ2-7, with 8 bases matching TRBD1. Trimming removed 0 bases from V and 3 bases from J; junction bases left unmatched: 1. The CDR3 loop spans 14 amino acids. Germline V gene lookup returns CDR1 ENHRY and CDR2 SYGVKD. The CDR3 nucleotides are TGTGCCATCAGTGAGTCCGGACAGGGCTACGAGCAGTACTTC. Translated, it gives CAISESGQGYEQYF.

The chain carries TRBV7-8 and TRBJ1-4, with a tentative D call TRBD1 (6 bases). The CDR3 covers 15 residues. With 3 bases removed from V and 14 bases from J, the gap between germline ends came to 22 bases. Germline V gives CDR1 SGHVS, CDR2 FQNEAQ. CDR3: CASSFVPRPAGGLFF. The CDR3 DNA is TGTGCCAGCAGCTTCGTCCCTAGACCGGCTGGGGGCCTGTTTTTT.

This chain links TRBV10-3 with TRBJ1-2; 11 bases are shared with TRBD1. This CDR3 is built from 15 residues. V dropped 10 bases and J dropped 7; count of bases not matched to a gene: 14. Germline V gene lookup returns CDR1 ENHRY and CDR2 SYGVKD. The CDR3 nucleotides read TGTGCCACGATTCCCGGGACAGGGGGAAGGTTTGGCTACACCTTC. Its protein is CATIPGTGGRFGYTF.

This sequence joins TRBV7-2 and TRBJ2-7; weak D call: TRBD1 (6 bases). There are 13 residues in the CDR3. V lost 5 bases and J lost 6, with 14 bases in between. CDR1 and CDR2 (germline): SGHTA, FQGNSA. In nucleotides, the CDR3 is TGTGCCAGCAGCGTCAACAGGGTTGGCGAGCAGTACTTC. This translates into CASSVNRVGEQYF.

The chain recombines TRBV5-1 with TRBJ2-7, with D maybe TRBD1 (6 bases). Germline CDR1 and CDR2: SGHRS and YFSETQ. V lost 3 bases and J 4 bases, leaving 14 bases between the germline ends. The CDR3 length is 14 residues. CDR3 sequence reads: CASSSRDKIYEQYF. The CDR3 DNA follows: TGCGCCAGCAGCTCCCGGGACAAGATTTACGAGCAGTACTTC. The variable domain in full, with the rest retrieved from reference TRBV5-1 and TRBJ2-7, is KAGVTQTPRYLIKTRGQQVTLSCSPISGHRSVSWYQQTPGQGLQFLFEYFSETQRNKGNFPGRFSGRQFSNSRSEMNVSTLELGDSALYLCASSSRDKIYEQYFGPGTRLTVT.

This clone occurred once. The same CDR3 arises from other DNA sequences in this sample as well. The chain combines TRBV5-1 with TRBJ2-1, with TRBD1 matching 7 bases. CDR1 SGHRS and CDR2 YFSETQ come from the germline V gene. The CDR3 sequence is 15 residues long. Trimming removed 2 bases from V and 3 bases from J; junction bases left unmatched: 5. The CDR3 sequence: CASSLGQAGYNEQFF. The CDR3 DNA is TGCGCCAGCAGCTTAGGACAGGCCGGCTACAATGAGCAGTTCTTC. Full variable domain (missing parts from reference TRBV5-1 and TRBJ2-1): KAGVTQTPRYLIKTRGQQVTLSCSPISGHRSVSWYQQTPGQGLQFLFEYFSETQRNKGNFPGRFSGRQFSNSRSEMNVSTLELGDSALYLCASSLGQAGYNEQFFGPGTRLTVL.

The genes are TRBV7-3 and TRBJ1-3; the match to TRBD1 covers 9 bases. CDR1 is SGHTA and CDR2 is FQGTGA in the germline V gene. J gave up 4 bases and V 9 bases, and 1 base lay outside the gene matches. The CDR3 totals 12 residues. CDR3 in amino acids: CASGTGGNTIYF. CDR3 sequence (DNA): TGTGCCAGTGGGACAGGGGGAAACACCATATATTTT.

In this sample, this clone turned up once. J is TRBJ2-5 and V is TRBV6-5, with D maybe TRBD1 (6 bases). Germline CDR1 is MNHEY and CDR2 is SVGAGI. The CDR3 covers 14 residues. Trimming removed 5 bases from V and 6 bases from J, with 16 bases in between. DNA for the CDR3: TGTGCCAGCAGTCCAGTCGACAGGAGTAAGACCCAGTACTTC. It is translated as CASSPVDRSKTQYF.

This chain uses TRBV9 with TRBJ1-2, with D possibly matching TRBD1 (6 bases). The CDR3 spans 14 residues. V dropped 1 base and J dropped 4 bases, with 11 bases sitting between them. Germline V gene data show CDR1 as SGDLS and CDR2 as YYNGEE. The CDR3 reads CASSVQGGGYGYTF. Here the CDR3 DNA reads TGTGCCAGCAGCGTACAGGGAGGGGGCTATGGCTACACCTTC. The whole variable domain, remainder taken from reference TRBV9 and TRBJ1-2, is DSGVTQTPKHLITATGQRVTLRCSPRSGDLSVYWYQQSLDQGLQFLIQYYNGEERAKGNILERFSAQQFPDLHSELNLSSLELGDSALYFCASSVQGGGYGYTFGSGTRLTVV.

The chain combines TRBV29-1 with TRBJ2-1; 9 bases map to TRBD2. The trim removed 1 base at V and 11 bases at J, leaving 6 bases unmatched. This CDR3 contains 13 residues. Germline CDR1 and CDR2: SQVTM and ANQGSEA. The CDR3 bases are TGCAGCGTTGAAGTCCTCCCTAGCGGGAAGCAGTTCTTC. This translates into CSVEVLPSGKQFF.

J is TRBJ1-5 and V is TRBV27; weak D call: TRBD1 (6 bases). Germline V gives CDR1 MNHEY, CDR2 SMNVEV (reference sequence). The germline V and J ends were trimmed by 8 bases and 4 bases, with 12 bases remaining between them. The CDR3 consists of 13 residues. This chain's CDR3 is CASGWTANQPQHF. CDR3 in DNA: TGTGCCAGCGGGTGGACAGCGAATCAGCCCCAGCATTTT.

The gene calls are TRBV7-2 and TRBJ2-3, with 9 bases that match TRBD2. Trimming cost V 7 bases and J 4 bases; bases outside gene matches: 9. CDR3 length: 15 residues. The germline CDR1 and CDR2 sequences are SGHTA and FQGNSA. This CDR3 is CASNPGTSSADTQYF. In DNA form, the CDR3 reads TGTGCCAGCAACCCCGGGACTAGCAGCGCAGATACGCAGTATTTT.

This clone was detected only once. The chain couples TRBV7-2 to TRBJ1-5; TRBD1 matches at 8 bases. V shed 5 bases and J 0 bases; nucleotides not matched to a gene: 6. The CDR3 is 16 residues long. The germline V gene has CDR1 SGHTA and CDR2 FQGNSA. The CDR3 sequence is CASSTRTGFSNQPQHF. The CDR3 DNA sequence: TGTGCCAGCAGCACGAGGACAGGGTTTAGCAATCAGCCCCAGCATTTT.

The rearrangement joins TRBV6-5 to TRBJ1-2, with TRBD1 matching 7 bases. The CDR3 extends over 15 amino acids. With V trimmed by 8 bases and J by 0 bases, 9 bases remained unmatched. Per the germline V gene, CDR1 is MNHEY and CDR2 is SVGAGI. The CDR3 nucleotides read TGTGCCAGCGTAGCCGCTGGGACAGCTAACTATGGCTACACCTTC. This sequence encodes CASVAAGTANYGYTF.

Comments on this clone: Sequence at one end of the junction differs from germline and may be a read error. This chain links TRBV2 with TRBJ2-7, with 9 bases fitting TRBD2. CDR3 size: 13 residues. Germline lookup yields CDR1 SNHLY and CDR2 FYNNEI. CDR3 nucleotide sequence: TGTGCCAGCAGTGAGTCTAGCGGGGCACCGACCAACTTC. Translated: CASSESSGAPTNF.

The V gene is TRBV6-2 or TRBV6-3, the J gene TRBJ1-2; D is uncertain. Trimming took 2 bases from V and 4 from J, leaving 11 bases between them. The CDR3 runs 14 residues. The germline V gene has CDR1 MNHEY and CDR2 SVGEGT. This chain's CDR3 is CASSYGQPGYGYTF. The CDR3 coding sequence is TGTGCCAGCAGTTACGGCCAGCCGGGCTATGGCTACACCTTC.

As regards this clone: Relative to the germline gene, one junction end is altered; a read error may explain this. The chain is built from TRBV5-1 and TRBJ2-3; TRBD2 is a possible D gene (5 bases). The CDR3 is 15 amino acids. Germline-derived CDR1 and CDR2 are SGHRS and YFSETQ. Written as DNA, the CDR3 is TGCGCCAGCAGCTTGGAAGGGTCTAGCAAAGATACGCAGTATTTT. This translates into CASSLEGSSKDTQYF.

The sample holds a few counts of this clone. The chain recombines TRBV9 with TRBJ1-4; D remains unclear. The CDR3 is 11 amino acids. Trimming took 3 bases from V and 13 from J, leaving 10 bases between them. Per germline, CDR1 SGDLS and CDR2 YYNGEE. The CDR3 is CASSGATLLFF. In DNA form, the CDR3 reads TGTGCCAGCAGCGGGGCCACTTTACTGTTTTTT.

The chain uses TRBV12-3 or TRBV12-4 and TRBJ2-7; weak D call: TRBD2 (5 bases). The V end lost 8 bases, the J end lost 9 bases, and 17 bases lay between the germline ends. CDR3 length: 12 residues. CDR3 in amino acids: CASRAGRGWQYF. CDR3 coding DNA: TGTGCCAGCCGGGCGGGCCGGGGTTGGCAGTACTTC.

The rearrangement joins TRBV18 to TRBJ1-1, with 7 nucleotides matching TRBD1. The junction had 4 bases not matched to a gene; V was cut back by 2 bases and J by 1 base. Looked up from germline, CDR1 is KGHSH and CDR2 is LQKENI. The CDR3 covers 15 residues. The chain's CDR3 is CASSPTGQPNTEAFF. In nucleotides, the CDR3 is TGTGCCAGCTCACCAACGGGACAGCCGAACACTGAAGCTTTCTTT.

The V call is TRBV6-1, the J call TRBJ1-1, with a weak D call TRBD1 (6 bases). The V and J ends lost 2 bases and 7 bases respectively, with 8 bases between them. CDR1 is MNHNS, CDR2 SASEGT, per germline. This CDR3 is 12 amino acids long. The CDR3 here is CASSESQGEAFF. DNA of the CDR3: TGTGCCAGCAGTGAATCACAGGGTGAAGCTTTCTTT.